The next 17 T cell receptor beta chains were all read from a single sample in a study of cytotoxic CD8 clonotypes in ibrutinib-treated CLL. Clones were read by immunoSEQ multiplex PCR, and TCRdb kept only the in-frame ones, dropping some. The sample gives 30,000 or so clones, 62% of which show up once; around 13% is in the top ten. This specimen was PBMCs, taken before ibrutinib treatment. The receptors shown here come from a human donor with chronic lymphocytic leukemia.

This clone was seen a single time. This rearrangement joins TRBV10-1 to TRBJ2-5; no clear D gene. Germline assignment: CDR1 WNHNN and CDR2 SYGVQD (reference sequence). Trimming stripped 5 bases from V and 5 bases from J, with 12 bases between. The CDR3 length is 13 residues. CDR3 amino acids: CASSRKGSETQYF. CDR3 sequence (DNA): TGCGCCAGCAGTCGGAAGGGTTCCGAGACCCAGTACTTC.

The J gene is TRBJ2-4, the V gene TRBV5-4; D perhaps matches TRBD2 (5 bases). Germline values: CDR1 SGHNT, CDR2 YYREEE (reference sequence). The CDR3 is made up of 15 amino acids. V was clipped by 2 bases and J by 7 bases, with 16 bases between them. CDR3 sequence: CASSFGSRAPNIQYF. Written as DNA, the CDR3 is TGTGCCAGCAGCTTTGGGTCGCGGGCACCGAACATTCAGTACTTC. Complete variable domain (other parts from reference TRBV5-4 and TRBJ2-4): ETGVTQSPTHLIKTRGQQVTLRCSSQSGHNTVSWYQQALGQGPQFIFQYYREEENGRGNFPPRFSGLQFPNYSSELNVNALELDDSALYLCASSFGSRAPNIQYFGAGTRLSVL.

This chain links TRBV19 with TRBJ2-3; no definite D call. The V end lost 2 bases, the J end lost 0 bases, and 6 bases lay between the germline ends. This CDR3 region has 14 residues. The germline V gene encodes CDR1 LNHDA and CDR2 SQIVND (reference sequence). This CDR3 is CASSITHSTDTQYF. In nucleotides, the CDR3 is TGTGCCAGTAGTATAACCCACAGCACAGATACGCAGTATTTT. The complete variable domain, with remaining parts taken from reference TRBV19 and TRBJ2-3, reads DGGITQSPKYLFRKEGQNVTLSCEQNLNHDAMYWYRQDPGQGLRLIYYSQIVNDFQKGDIAEGYSVSREKKESFPLTVTSAQKNPTAFYLCASSITHSTDTQYFGPGTRLTVL.

This chain uses TRBV28 with TRBJ2-5, with 9 bases lining up with TRBD1. This CDR3 region has 14 residues. CDR1 is MDHEN, CDR2 SYDVKM, per germline. J lost 2 bases, V lost 8 bases, and 6 bases had no gene match. The DNA for the CDR3 is TGTGCCAGCCGTAGACAGGGGGGACAAGAGACCCAGTACTTC. Amino acid sequence: CASRRQGGQETQYF.

The CDR3 region is CASSKTGSGAGIF. CDR3 in DNA: TGTGCCAGCAGCAAAACGGGGAGCGGGGCTGGGATCTTC. V is TRBV12-1 and J is TRBJ2-1; TRBD2 is the table's D call and was not checked against the DNA. TRBV12-1 is termed a pseudogene. The CDR3 has 13 residues.

This sequence joins TRBV30 and TRBJ2-3; D tentatively reads TRBD1 or TRBD2 (5 bases each). V lost 0 bases to trimming and J lost 0 bases, with 10 bases between them. The CDR3 has 15 amino acids. CDR1 GTSNPN and CDR2 SVGIG come from the germline V gene (reference sequence). For the CDR3, the DNA is TGTGCCTGGAGTGTGGGGGTCCCCAGCACAGATACGCAGTATTTT. As protein: CAWSVGVPSTDTQYF. Using reference TRBV30 and TRBJ2-3 for the parts outside the CDR3, the full variable domain is SQTIHQWPATLVQPVGSPLSLECTVEGTSNPNLYWYRQAAGRGLQLLFYSVGIGQISSEVPQNLSASRPQDRQFILSSKKLLLSDSGFYLCAWSVGVPSTDTQYFGPGTRLTVL.

The chain recombines TRBV11-3 with TRBJ2-2, with D perhaps matching TRBD2 (5 bases). Trimming cost V 8 bases and J 6 bases, with 13 bases left between them. The CDR3 is 13 residues long. CDR1 and CDR2 (germline): SGHNT, YENEEA. The CDR3 spells CASCERAAGELFF. The CDR3 DNA reads TGTGCCAGCTGCGAGAGGGCCGCCGGGGAGCTGTTTTTT.

The V gene is TRBV11-2, the J gene TRBJ1-5; D uncertain. Trimming took 0 bases from V and 6 from J, leaving 3 bases between them. This CDR3 comprises 12 residues. From germline, CDR1 is SGHAT and CDR2 FQNNGV. CDR3 in DNA: TGTGCCAGCAGCTTAGAGGGTCAGCCCCAGCATTTT. Translating it yields CASSLEGQPQHF.

V gene TRBV2 combines with J gene TRBJ1-5; D remains ambiguous. The CDR3 runs to 14 residues. The V and J ends lost 5 bases and 6 bases respectively, with 14 bases between them. Germline V gene lookup returns CDR1 SNHLY and CDR2 FYNNEI. The CDR3, as DNA: TGTGCCAGCAGTACCGAGGCGGGGTTTCAGCCCCAGCATTTT. Translated, it gives CASSTEAGFQPQHF. The full variable domain, in which reference TRBV2 and TRBJ1-5 provide the parts outside the CDR3, is EPEVTQTPSHQVTQMGQEVILRCVPISNHLYFYWYRQILGQKVEFLVSFYNNEISEKSEIFDDQFSVERPDGSNFTLKIRSTKLEDSAMYFCASSTEAGFQPQHFGDGTRLSIL.

This rearrangement joins TRBV15 to TRBJ2-7; TRBD1 might be the D (6 bases). The CDR3 totals 16 residues. CDR1 and CDR2 (germline): LNHNV, YYDKDF (reference sequence). The ends were cut back, 0 bases at V and 1 base at J, with 13 bases in the middle. The CDR3 DNA reads as TGTGCCACCAGCAGAGACCTTTGGACAGAGTCCTACGAGCAGTACTTC. It is translated as CATSRDLWTESYEQYF. The full variable domain, rest sourced from reference TRBV15 and TRBJ2-7, is DAMVIQNPRYQVTQFGKPVTLSCSQTLNHNVMYWYQQKSSQAPKLLFHYYDKDFNNEADTPDNFQSRRPNTSFCFLDIRSPGLGDTAMYLCATSRDLWTESYEQYFGPGTRLTVT.

J is TRBJ2-2 and V is TRBV5-8, with 11 bases fitting TRBD2. Trimming took 0 bases from V and 6 from J; bases not matched to a gene: 4. Germline V lookup: CDR1 SGHTS, CDR2 YDEGEE. The CDR3 is 16 amino acids. The CDR3 DNA reads as TGTGCCAGCAGCTTGGCCGTGACTAGCGGGGCCGGGGAGCTGTTTTTT. Protein sequence: CASSLAVTSGAGELFF.

This clone was observed a few times. The CDR3 loop is CASSSPGIYEQYF. The CDR3 region has the DNA TGTGCCAGCAGTTCCCCAGGGATCTACGAGCAGTACTTC. The genes are TRBV6-5 and TRBJ2-7; D is perhaps TRBD1 (5 bases). The CDR3 has 13 amino acids. V was cut by 4 bases and J by 3 bases, with 10 bases left in between. Germline V lookup: CDR1 MNHEY, CDR2 SVGAGI.

The CDR3 reads CASSSLSGTHTDTQYF. CDR3 nucleotide sequence: TGTGCCAGCAGCTCCCTTAGCGGGACTCACACAGATACGCAGTATTTT. The chain is built from TRBV7-9 and TRBJ2-3; 8 bases align to TRBD2. Germline V lookup: CDR1 SEHNR, CDR2 FQNEAQ (reference sequence). V gave up 4 bases and J gave up 2 bases; unmatched junction bases: 8. This CDR3 region has 16 residues.

The rearrangement joins TRBV9 to TRBJ2-1; the match to TRBD1 covers 7 bases. V lost 4 bases, J lost 0 bases, and 7 bases stayed unmatched. The CDR3 length is 16 residues. Germline values: CDR1 SGDLS, CDR2 YYNGEE. CDR3 protein: CASSPGTVSSYNEQFF. The CDR3 region has the DNA TGTGCCAGCAGCCCCGGGACAGTGAGCTCCTACAATGAGCAGTTCTTC. Full variable domain (missing parts from reference TRBV9 and TRBJ2-1): DSGVTQTPKHLITATGQRVTLRCSPRSGDLSVYWYQQSLDQGLQFLIQYYNGEERAKGNILERFSAQQFPDLHSELNLSSLELGDSALYFCASSPGTVSSYNEQFFGPGTRLTVL.

This sequence joins TRBV5-1 and TRBJ2-7, with 7 bases aligning to TRBD1. This CDR3 is 14 amino acids long. Germline V gene sequence: CDR1 SGHRS, CDR2 YFSETQ. Trimming cost V 4 bases and J 6 bases; bases outside gene matches: 10. The CDR3 sequence: CASSMTGSPTEQYF. The DNA for the CDR3 is TGCGCCAGCAGCATGACAGGGAGTCCCACCGAGCAGTACTTC.

The chain combines TRBV5-3 with TRBJ2-1; 10 nucleotides align to TRBD2. TRBV5-3 is an ORF, with its function uncertain. The V and J ends lost 0 bases and 5 bases, in that order; junction bases with no gene match: 2. The CDR3 loop spans 15 amino acids. The CDR3, as DNA: TGTGCCAGAAGCTTGGCCGGGACTAGCGACAATGAGCAGTTCTTC. Translating it yields CARSLAGTSDNEQFF.

The chain's CDR3 is CASKTSGSSYNEQFF. The DNA of the CDR3 is TGTGCCAGTAAAACTAGCGGGAGCTCCTACAATGAGCAGTTCTTC. V and J are TRBV19 and TRBJ2-1; 11 bases are a match to TRBD2. Losses at the gene ends were 7 bases for V and 0 bases for J; bases not matched to a gene: 2. There are 15 residues in the CDR3. Per germline, CDR1 LNHDA and CDR2 SQIVND (reference sequence).